This T cell receptor beta chain was found in a study of cytomegalovirus exposure and HLA in healthy donors. Researchers ran the PCR with 60 Vbeta and 13 Jbeta primers. Measured with immunoSEQ multiplex PCR; TCRdb has only the in-frame clones, and not every one. Counted here are around 140,000 clones, approximately 83% occurring once; the ten biggest clones make up 2% to 3%. The CDR3 spans 17 residues. Germline values: CDR1 SEHNR, CDR2 FQNEAQ (reference sequence). V gave up 5 bases and J gave up 4 bases; unmatched junction bases: 10. Sequencing was done on a sample of PBMCs. The J gene is TRBJ2-6, the V gene TRBV7-9, with 8 bases that match TRBD1. This TCR came from a male donor in good health and CMV-seronegative. The CDR3 protein is CASSLRTGSIGANVLTF. CDR3 coding DNA: TGTGCCAGCAGCCTACGGACAGGGAGCATAGGGGCCAACGTCCTGACTTTC.